Each of the 13 T cell receptor beta chains below was sequenced from the same sample in a study of blood T cell repertoires in COVID-19. TCRdb keeps only in-frame clones here, not all; method: immunoSEQ multiplex PCR. The sample comprises more than 300,000 clones, around 89% of which are singletons, and 0.95% to 1.3% rests with the top ten. Sequenced sample: peripheral blood. Every receptor here comes from a woman aged 40 to 50 with COVID-19, enrolled during active disease.

The chain carries TRBV25-1 and TRBJ1-2, with 7 bases matching TRBD1. V lost 4 bases and J lost 7; bases outside the gene matches: 3. The CDR3 length is 12 residues. Germline CDR1 is MGHDK and CDR2 is SYGVNS. The CDR3 spells CASSARQGGYTF. Written as DNA, the CDR3 is TGTGCCAGCAGTGCCAGACAGGGTGGCTACACCTTC.

This clone was seen only once. The chain carries TRBV5-1 and TRBJ2-5, with TRBD1 matching 7 bases. V dropped 2 bases and J dropped 3; count of bases not matched to a gene: 4. The CDR3 contains 14 residues. The germline gives CDR1 SGHRS, CDR2 YFSETQ. For the CDR3, the DNA is TGCGCCAGCAGCTTCGGGGACAGAGAAGAGACCCAGTACTTC. Amino acids: CASSFGDREETQYF.

This rearrangement joins TRBV10-3 to TRBJ2-2, with no clear D. Per germline, CDR1 ENHRY and CDR2 SYGVKD. The CDR3 loop spans 14 amino acids. V shed 4 bases and J shed 4 bases, with 10 bases lying between them. The CDR3 reads CAISVAGATGELFF. The CDR3, as DNA: TGTGCCATCAGTGTGGCAGGCGCCACCGGGGAGCTGTTTTTT.

The chain joins TRBV18 to TRBJ2-5; 7 nucleotides match TRBD1. This CDR3 has 14 amino acids. Germline V CDR1 and CDR2: KGHSH, LQKENI. Trimming removed 7 bases from V and 3 bases from J; junction bases left unmatched: 8. CDR3: CASLRDSNEETQYF. In nucleotides, the CDR3 is TGTGCCAGCTTGAGGGACAGCAATGAAGAGACCCAGTACTTC.

This clone was recorded once. The chain uses TRBV12-2 and TRBJ1-5; the table's D call of TRBD1 was not tested on the DNA. TRBV12-2 is tagged as a pseudogene. The CDR3 sequence is 19 residues long. The CDR3 bases are TGTGCAAGTCGCTTAGCGCCTCACAGGATGGCCTATTGCAATCAGCCCCAGCATTTT. Translating gives CASRLAPHRMAYCNQPQHF.

This chain connects TRBV6-5 to TRBJ2-1, with TRBD2 matching 9 bases. Germline V gene sequence: CDR1 MNHEY, CDR2 SVGAGI. This CDR3 comprises 16 residues. V shed 4 bases and J 0 bases; nucleotides not matched to a gene: 4. The DNA for the CDR3 is TGTGCCAGCAGTTCCCTAGCGGGGAGCTCCTACAATGAGCAGTTCTTC. Protein product: CASSSLAGSSYNEQFF.

This clone was observed a handful of times. The V and J genes are TRBV7-9 and TRBJ1-1; D not certain. The CDR3 has 15 amino acids. V was pared by 5 bases and J by 4 bases, with 17 bases between. Germline V gene lookup returns CDR1 SEHNR and CDR2 FQNEAQ (reference sequence). CDR3 sequence: CASSTLSGKSTEAFF. CDR3 DNA sequence: TGTGCCAGCAGCACTCTCTCGGGTAAGAGCACTGAAGCTTTCTTT. Filled out from reference TRBV7-9 and TRBJ1-1, the complete variable domain reads DTGVSQNPRHKITKRGQNVTFRCDPISEHNRLYWYRQTLGQGPEFLTYFQNEAQLEKSRLLSDRFSAERPKGSFSTLEIQRTEQGDSAMYLCASSTLSGKSTEAFFGQGTRLTVV.

J is TRBJ2-7 and V is TRBV9, with TRBD2 matching over 11 bases. V was pared by 3 bases and J by 5 bases, with 10 bases of the junction left unmatched. Germline V gene lookup returns CDR1 SGDLS and CDR2 YYNGEE. The CDR3 spans 16 residues. CDR3 in amino acids: CASSGQSSGGTNEQYF. The DNA for the CDR3 is TGTGCCAGCAGCGGACAGTCTAGCGGGGGGACAAACGAGCAGTACTTC.

The CDR3 loop is CASTPVLNQPQHF. The CDR3 DNA reads TGTGCCAGCACCCCCGTCCTCAATCAGCCCCAGCATTTT. This chain joins TRBV12-3 or TRBV12-4 and TRBJ1-5; no clear D. V lost 7 bases, J lost 3 bases, and 10 bases lay in between. The CDR3 is 13 amino acids.

This clone was found a few times. Other DNA sequences from this sample encode an identical CDR3 as well. The chain combines TRBV28 with TRBJ2-7; D not resolved. Trimming stripped 6 bases from V and 4 bases from J, with 7 bases between. Germline loops: CDR1 MDHEN, CDR2 SYDVKM. The CDR3 sequence is 11 residues long. The chain's CDR3 is CASSSSYEQYF. CDR3 bases: TGTGCCAGCAGCTCCTCTTACGAGCAGTACTTC.

The genes are TRBV7-2 and TRBJ2-3, with a possible D match to TRBD2 (5 bases). Germline CDR1 reads SGHTA; CDR2 reads FQGNSA. The length of the CDR3 is 15 residues. Trimming removed 5 bases at V and 0 bases at J, with 12 bases between. CDR3 nucleotide sequence: TGTGCCAGCAGCCCATCTGGCGGGAGCACAGATACGCAGTATTTT. It codes for CASSPSGGSTDTQYF.

V is TRBV5-1 and J is TRBJ2-7, with TRBD2 matching over 12 bases. CDR1 SGHRS and CDR2 YFSETQ come from the germline V gene. V lost 0 bases, J lost 5 bases, and 18 bases stayed unmatched. The CDR3 is 20 residues long. The CDR3 DNA reads TGCGCCAGCAGCTTGGGGCCTTTGGGTGCTAGCGGGAGGGCCGTCGACGAGCAGTACTTC. Translated, it gives CASSLGPLGASGRAVDEQYF.

The chain joins TRBV9 to TRBJ1-5; D unclear. Germline V CDR1 and CDR2: SGDLS, YYNGEE. Trimming removed 4 bases at V and 0 bases at J, with 5 bases between. CDR3 length: 13 amino acids. The CDR3 sequence is CASSLSSNQPQHF. CDR3 nucleotides: TGTGCCAGCAGCCTTAGTAGCAATCAGCCCCAGCATTTT.